The clone carrying this T cell receptor beta chain was picked up many times. The entry originates in a study of T-cell memory formation after mild COVID-19. The V segment lost 2 bases and the J segment 8 bases; nucleotides outside the gene matches: 8. The CDR3 consists of 16 residues. Germline assignment: CDR1 MNHEY and CDR2 SMNVEV (reference sequence). TCRdb re-called the 5' RACE reads with MiXCR, one entry per CDR3 protein. The table shows roughly 450,000 distinct CDR3 sequences, with around a sixth occurring only once. This rearrangement joins TRBV27 to TRBJ2-4; 11 bases are shared with TRBD1. The sequencing sample was made of PBMCs or a T cell subset sorted from them (not recorded which). The source is an adult woman who had mild COVID-19 (a few samples of this study predate the infection). Cell type and time point are not known. Here the CDR3 DNA reads TGTGCCAGCAGTTTAAAGCCGGGACAGGGGGTCTACATTCAGTACTTC. Amino acid sequence: CASSLKPGQGVYIQYF.